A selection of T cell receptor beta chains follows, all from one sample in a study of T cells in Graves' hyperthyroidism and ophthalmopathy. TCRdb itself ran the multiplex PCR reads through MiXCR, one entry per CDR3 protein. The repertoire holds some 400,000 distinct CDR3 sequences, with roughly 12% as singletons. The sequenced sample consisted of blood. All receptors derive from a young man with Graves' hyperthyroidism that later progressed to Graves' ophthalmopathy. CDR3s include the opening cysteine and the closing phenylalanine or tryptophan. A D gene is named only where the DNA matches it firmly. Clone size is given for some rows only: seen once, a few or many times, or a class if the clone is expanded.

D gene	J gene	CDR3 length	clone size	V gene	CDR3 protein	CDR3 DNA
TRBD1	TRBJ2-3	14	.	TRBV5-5	CASRKGQHTDTQYF	TGTGCCAGCAGGAAGGGACAGCACACAGATACGCAGTATTTT
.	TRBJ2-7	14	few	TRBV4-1	CASSYSEAGNEQYF	TGCGCCAGCAGTTACTCCGAGGCGGGCAACGAGCAGTACTTC
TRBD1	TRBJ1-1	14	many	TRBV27	CASSLDRVSTEAFF	TGTGCCAGCAGTTTGGACAGGGTTAGCACTGAAGCTTTCTTT
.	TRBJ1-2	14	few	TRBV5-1	CASSPGGAGYGYTF	TGCGCCAGCAGCCCGGGCGGGGCGGGCTATGGCTACACCTTC
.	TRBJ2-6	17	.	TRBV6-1	CASSQHGPSSGSNVLTF	TGTGCCAGCAGTCAACATGGGCCCTCCTCGGGTTCCAACGTCCTGACTTTC
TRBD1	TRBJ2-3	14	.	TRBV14	CASSHLQGTDTQYF	TGTGCCAGCAGCCATCTACAGGGGACAGATACGCAGTATTTT
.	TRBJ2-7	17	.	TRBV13	CASSSDRASSQAYEQYF	TGTGCCAGCAGCTCAGACAGAGCTTCCTCCCAAGCCTACGAGCAGTACTTC
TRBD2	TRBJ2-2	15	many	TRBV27	CASSLVSGGYGELFF	TGTGCCAGCAGTTTAGTTAGCGGGGGTTACGGGGAGCTGTTTTTT
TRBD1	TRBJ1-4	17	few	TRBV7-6	CASSLLGQGYRNEKLFF	TGTGCCAGCAGCCTATTAGGACAGGGATATAGAAATGAAAAACTGTTTTTT
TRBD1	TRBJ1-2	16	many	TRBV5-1	CASSLEQGVPNYGYTF	TGCGCCAGCAGCTTGGAACAGGGGGTTCCTAACTATGGCTACACCTTC
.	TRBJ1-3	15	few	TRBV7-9	CASSLEESSGNTIYF	TGTGCCAGCAGCTTGGAGGAGAGCTCTGGAAACACCATATATTTT
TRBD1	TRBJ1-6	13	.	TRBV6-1	CASREGADSPLHF	TGTGCCAGCAGAGAGGGGGCTGATTCACCCCTCCACTTT
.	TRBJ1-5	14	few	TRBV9	CASSAQGIDQPQHF	TGTGCCAGCAGCGCTCAGGGTATCGATCAGCCCCAGCATTTT